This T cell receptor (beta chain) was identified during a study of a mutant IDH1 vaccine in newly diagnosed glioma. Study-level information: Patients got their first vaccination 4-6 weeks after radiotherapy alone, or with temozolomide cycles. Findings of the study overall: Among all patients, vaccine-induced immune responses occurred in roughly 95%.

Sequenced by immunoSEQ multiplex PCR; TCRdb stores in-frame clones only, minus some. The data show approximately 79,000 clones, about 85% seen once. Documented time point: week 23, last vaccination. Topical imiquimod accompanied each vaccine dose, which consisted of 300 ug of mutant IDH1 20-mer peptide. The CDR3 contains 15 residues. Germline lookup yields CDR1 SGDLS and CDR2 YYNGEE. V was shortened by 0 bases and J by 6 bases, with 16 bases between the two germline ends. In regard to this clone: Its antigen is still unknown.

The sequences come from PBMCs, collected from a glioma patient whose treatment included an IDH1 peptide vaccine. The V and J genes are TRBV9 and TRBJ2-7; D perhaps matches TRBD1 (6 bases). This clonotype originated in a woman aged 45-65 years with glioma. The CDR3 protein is CASSVDSQGSSEQYF. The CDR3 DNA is TGTGCCAGCAGCGTAGATTCCCAGGGGTCTTCCGAGCAGTACTTC.